This TCR beta chain was observed in a study of blood T cell repertoires in COVID-19. Assignments of participants to cohorts depended upon their own reported clinical history. Profiling relied on immunoSEQ multiplex PCR, and the TCRdb table lists in-frame clones only, not all of them. The profile covers 250,000 or so clones, with 70% to 90% appearing a single time and 10% to 13% taken by the ten largest. This CDR3 spans 15 amino acids. V was clipped by 3 bases and J by 7 bases; unmatched bases: 10. Germline V gene lookup returns CDR1 SNHLY and CDR2 FYNNEI. The V and J genes are TRBV2 and TRBJ1-2; TRBD1 matches at 8 bases. The TCR originated in a man younger than 40 who had recovered from COVID-19. The specimen was PBMCs or T cells enriched from blood (not recorded which). The CDR3 loop is CASSDLGQVVRGYTF. The CDR3 bases are TGTGCCAGCAGTGACTTGGGACAGGTTGTTCGTGGCTACACCTTC. Together with reference TRBV2 and TRBJ1-2, the CDR3 gives the full variable domain: EPEVTQTPSHQVTQMGQEVILRCVPISNHLYFYWYRQILGQKVEFLVSFYNNEISEKSEIFDDQFSVERPDGSNFTLKIRSTKLEDSAMYFCASSDLGQVVRGYTFGSGTRLTVV.